The rows below give T cell receptor beta chains drawn from one sample of a study of T cell responses to AZD1222 COVID-19 vaccine. TCRdb keeps only in-frame clones here, not all; method: immunoSEQ multiplex PCR. The sample includes tens of thousands of clones, over 85% of them seen just once. The sequences come from peripheral blood, collected on day 0 of AZD1222 vaccination. These receptors were collected from an adult in good health. The conserved cysteine and the conserved F or W are not part of the CDR3 here. Clone sizes are given selectively: once, few, many, or a class where the clone is expanded.

v_call: TRBV19; clone_size: .; j_call: TRBJ1-5; cdr3_aa: ASSEQVDQPQH
v_call: TRBV6-5; clone_size: .; j_call: TRBJ2-5; cdr3_aa: ASSQGPDRETQY
v_call: TRBV3-1/TRBV3-2; clone_size: .; j_call: TRBJ1-5; cdr3_aa: ASSDGQIGGQPQH
v_call: TRBV4-1; clone_size: .; j_call: TRBJ2-1; cdr3_aa: ASSQVAAGAYNEQF
v_call: TRBV24-1; clone_size: .; j_call: TRBJ2-5; cdr3_aa: ATSDSAERGRRETQY
v_call: TRBV10-1; clone_size: .; j_call: TRBJ2-1; cdr3_aa: ASSDGTGVFEQF
v_call: TRBV18; clone_size: .; j_call: TRBJ1-1; cdr3_aa: ASSRAGTGAVGAEAF
v_call: TRBV6-1; clone_size: .; j_call: TRBJ1-2; cdr3_aa: ASSATRAAGHYGYT
v_call: TRBV7-3; clone_size: .; j_call: TRBJ2-1; cdr3_aa: ASRSGGYNEQF
v_call: TRBV7-3; clone_size: .; j_call: TRBJ2-2; cdr3_aa: ASSLGTTNTGELF
v_call: TRBV5-4; clone_size: .; j_call: TRBJ2-3; cdr3_aa: ASRSGTSGGADLY
v_call: TRBV28; clone_size: few; j_call: TRBJ1-1; cdr3_aa: ASSRLNTEAF
v_call: TRBV4-2; clone_size: .; j_call: TRBJ2-3; cdr3_aa: ASSQGFLGTIGDTQY
v_call: TRBV19; clone_size: .; j_call: TRBJ1-1; cdr3_aa: ATISPDRNTEAF
v_call: TRBV6-5; clone_size: once; j_call: TRBJ1-6; cdr3_aa: ATTGNGSPLH
v_call: TRBV19; clone_size: .; j_call: TRBJ2-3; cdr3_aa: ASSILAGLTDTQY
v_call: TRBV25-1; clone_size: .; j_call: TRBJ1-1; cdr3_aa: ASSGETGRVRGTEAF
v_call: TRBV18; clone_size: .; j_call: TRBJ1-5; cdr3_aa: ASSSLDRTNQPQH
v_call: TRBV6-5; clone_size: .; j_call: TRBJ2-1; cdr3_aa: ASRGLAEGYNEQF
v_call: TRBV6-6; clone_size: .; j_call: TRBJ2-1; cdr3_aa: ASSQPSSYNEQF
v_call: TRBV3-1/TRBV3-2; clone_size: .; j_call: TRBJ2-7; cdr3_aa: ASSHGQGGYAYEQY
v_call: TRBV19; clone_size: .; j_call: TRBJ1-4; cdr3_aa: ASRTRGPGEEKLF
v_call: TRBV11-2; clone_size: .; j_call: TRBJ1-1; cdr3_aa: ASSLGNMNTEAF
v_call: TRBV30; clone_size: few; j_call: TRBJ2-7; cdr3_aa: AWSVAGGRTYEQY
v_call: TRBV7-2; clone_size: .; j_call: TRBJ2-6; cdr3_aa: ASSLAQVTGSGANVLT
v_call: TRBV19; clone_size: .; j_call: TRBJ2-5; cdr3_aa: ASSRRQGGRETQY
v_call: TRBV25-1; clone_size: .; j_call: TRBJ1-1; cdr3_aa: ASSDPEGTEAF
v_call: TRBV14; clone_size: .; j_call: TRBJ1-1; cdr3_aa: ASSPGFTEAF
v_call: TRBV11-1; clone_size: .; j_call: TRBJ2-7; cdr3_aa: ASSFSPDEQY
v_call: TRBV6-5; clone_size: .; j_call: TRBJ1-3; cdr3_aa: ASSYSSRAGNTIY
v_call: TRBV3-1/TRBV3-2; clone_size: .; j_call: TRBJ2-1; cdr3_aa: ASSQVSSGGTNEQF
v_call: TRBV28; clone_size: .; j_call: TRBJ1-5; cdr3_aa: ASSLDPPGNQPQH
v_call: TRBV5-6; clone_size: .; j_call: TRBJ2-2; cdr3_aa: ASSLEQGRTGELF
v_call: TRBV6-5; clone_size: .; j_call: TRBJ2-2; cdr3_aa: ASSPSRDSPGELF
v_call: TRBV28; clone_size: .; j_call: TRBJ1-2; cdr3_aa: ASSSLGNYGYT
v_call: TRBV20-1; clone_size: once; j_call: TRBJ2-7; cdr3_aa: SPLMGHEQY
v_call: TRBV18; clone_size: .; j_call: TRBJ2-5; cdr3_aa: ASSPPAERGETQY
v_call: TRBV30; clone_size: once; j_call: TRBJ2-1; cdr3_aa: AWNKVGTTNSYNEQF
v_call: TRBV11-2; clone_size: .; j_call: TRBJ1-6; cdr3_aa: ASSLVRVGKPLH
v_call: TRBV11-2; clone_size: .; j_call: TRBJ1-6; cdr3_aa: ASSFGGADPNGSPLH
v_call: TRBV24-1; clone_size: .; j_call: TRBJ2-3; cdr3_aa: ATSASTDTQY
v_call: TRBV28; clone_size: .; j_call: TRBJ1-4; cdr3_aa: ASSATGTGHEKLF
v_call: TRBV7-9; clone_size: .; j_call: TRBJ1-1; cdr3_aa: ASSVSSLRDTEAF
v_call: TRBV2; clone_size: .; j_call: TRBJ2-5; cdr3_aa: ASRDLAGKKTQY
v_call: TRBV4-2; clone_size: .; j_call: TRBJ2-7; cdr3_aa: ASSQDSDEQY
v_call: TRBV25-1; clone_size: .; j_call: TRBJ1-2; cdr3_aa: ASSQTGNYGYT
v_call: TRBV24-1; clone_size: .; j_call: TRBJ2-3; cdr3_aa: ATSDWEGAAATDTQY
v_call: TRBV5-1; clone_size: .; j_call: TRBJ2-1; cdr3_aa: ASSLGGGRYNEQF
v_call: TRBV6-5; clone_size: .; j_call: TRBJ1-2; cdr3_aa: ASSTGTEYT
v_call: TRBV10-2; clone_size: .; j_call: TRBJ1-6; cdr3_aa: ASQNQGNSPLH
v_call: TRBV19; clone_size: once; j_call: TRBJ2-3; cdr3_aa: ASSIIAGGSTDTQY
v_call: TRBV5-4; clone_size: .; j_call: TRBJ1-1; cdr3_aa: ASSPPGGARVDTEAF
v_call: TRBV28; clone_size: .; j_call: TRBJ1-3; cdr3_aa: ASSGSDTIY
v_call: TRBV10-3; clone_size: .; j_call: TRBJ2-3; cdr3_aa: AISGGTGYMTDTQY
v_call: TRBV3-1/TRBV3-2; clone_size: .; j_call: TRBJ2-7; cdr3_aa: ASSQGSAYEQY
v_call: TRBV5-1; clone_size: .; j_call: TRBJ1-4; cdr3_aa: ASSTGTDGEKLF